This T cell receptor beta chain was identified during a study of cytomegalovirus exposure and HLA in healthy donors. Study observations and caveats: Roughly uniform sequencing depth across donors was assumed, possibly incorrectly. Later analysis demonstrated an association between a missense DCLRE1C variant and TCR beta V- and J-gene trimming.

Regarding this clone: The antigen remains unidentified.

CDR1 SGHTA and CDR2 FQGNSA come from the germline V gene. This CDR3 is built from 15 residues. V shed 5 bases, J shed 0 bases, and the junction held 5 bases outside the gene matches. 13 Jbeta primers and 60 Vbeta primers were used for the PCR. The assay was immunoSEQ multiplex PCR, and TCRdb's table has in-frame clones only and misses some. The sample contains around 75,000 clones, roughly 74% of which appear only once. The TCR was taken from a man aged 35 to 55 in good health and CMV-seronegative. The chain carries TRBV7-2 and TRBJ1-2, with 8 bases matching TRBD1. Sequencing was carried out using PBMCs. The CDR3: CASSTRTGTNYGYTF. The DNA of the CDR3 is TGTGCCAGCAGCACGAGGACAGGGACTAACTATGGCTACACCTTC.